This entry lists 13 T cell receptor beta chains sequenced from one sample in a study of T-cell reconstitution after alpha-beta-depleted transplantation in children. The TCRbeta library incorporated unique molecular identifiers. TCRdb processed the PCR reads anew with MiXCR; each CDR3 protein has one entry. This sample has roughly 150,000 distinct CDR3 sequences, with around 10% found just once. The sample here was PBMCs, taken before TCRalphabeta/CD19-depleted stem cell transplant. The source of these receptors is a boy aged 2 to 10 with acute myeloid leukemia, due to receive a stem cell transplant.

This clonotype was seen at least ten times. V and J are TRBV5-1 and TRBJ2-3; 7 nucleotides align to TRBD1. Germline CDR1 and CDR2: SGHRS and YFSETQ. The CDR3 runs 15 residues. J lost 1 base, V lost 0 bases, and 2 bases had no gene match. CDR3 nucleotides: TGCGCCAGCAGCTTGGAGGGGGCTCGCACAGATACGCAGTATTTT. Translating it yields CASSLEGARTDTQYF.

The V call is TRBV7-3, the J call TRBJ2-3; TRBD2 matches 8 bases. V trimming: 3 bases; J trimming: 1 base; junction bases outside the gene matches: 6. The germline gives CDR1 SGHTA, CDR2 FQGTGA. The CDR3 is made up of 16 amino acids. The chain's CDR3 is CASSLAGGAGTDTQYF. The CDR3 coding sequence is TGTGCCAGCAGCTTGGCGGGGGGCGCCGGCACAGATACGCAGTATTTT.

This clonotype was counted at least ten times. The CDR3 reads CASSGGQTEAFF. The CDR3 nucleotides are TGCGCCAGCAGCGGCGGACAGACTGAAGCTTTCTTT. The chain combines TRBV5-1 with TRBJ1-1, with D perhaps matching TRBD1 (6 bases). The CDR3 extends over 12 amino acids. Trimming took off 4 bases at V and 5 bases at J, with 9 bases between the two ends. Germline CDR1 is SGHRS and CDR2 is YFSETQ.

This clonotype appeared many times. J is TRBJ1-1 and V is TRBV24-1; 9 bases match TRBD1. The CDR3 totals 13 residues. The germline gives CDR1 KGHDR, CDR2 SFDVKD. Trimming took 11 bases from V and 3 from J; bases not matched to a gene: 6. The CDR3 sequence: CARGQGRHTEAFF. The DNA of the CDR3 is TGTGCCAGAGGACAGGGGAGGCACACTGAAGCTTTCTTT.

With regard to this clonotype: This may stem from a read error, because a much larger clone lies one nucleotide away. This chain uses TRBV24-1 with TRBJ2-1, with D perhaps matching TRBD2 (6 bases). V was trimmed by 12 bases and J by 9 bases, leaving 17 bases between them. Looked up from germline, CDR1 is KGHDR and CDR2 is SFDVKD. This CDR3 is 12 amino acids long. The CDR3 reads CAAGPHGGEQFF. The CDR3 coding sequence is TGTGCCGCGGGACCCCATGGCGGTGAGCAGTTCTTC.

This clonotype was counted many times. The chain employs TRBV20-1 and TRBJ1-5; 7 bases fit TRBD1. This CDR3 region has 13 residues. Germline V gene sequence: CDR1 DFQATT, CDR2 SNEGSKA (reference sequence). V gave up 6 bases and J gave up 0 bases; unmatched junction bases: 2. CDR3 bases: TGCAGTGCCGGACAGGATAGCAATCAGCCCCAGCATTTT. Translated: CSAGQDSNQPQHF.

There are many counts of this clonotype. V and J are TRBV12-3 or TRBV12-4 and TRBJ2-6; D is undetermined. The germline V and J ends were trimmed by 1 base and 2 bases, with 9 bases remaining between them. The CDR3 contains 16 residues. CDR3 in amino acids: CASSLGWHAGANVLTF. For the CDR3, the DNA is TGTGCCAGCAGTTTAGGCTGGCATGCTGGGGCCAACGTCCTGACTTTC.

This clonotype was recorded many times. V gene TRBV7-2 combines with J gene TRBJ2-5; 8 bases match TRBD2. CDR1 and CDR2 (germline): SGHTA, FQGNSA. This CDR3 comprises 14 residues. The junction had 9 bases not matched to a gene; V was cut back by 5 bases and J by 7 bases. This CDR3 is CASSTTREGLTQYF. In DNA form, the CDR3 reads TGTGCCAGCAGCACAACCCGGGAGGGCTTGACCCAGTACTTC.

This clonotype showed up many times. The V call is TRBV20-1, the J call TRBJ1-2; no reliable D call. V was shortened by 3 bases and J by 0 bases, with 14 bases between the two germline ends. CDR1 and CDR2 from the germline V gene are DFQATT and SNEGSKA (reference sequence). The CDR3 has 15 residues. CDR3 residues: CSASHGLLSNYGYTF. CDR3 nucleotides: TGCAGTGCTAGCCACGGACTACTTTCTAACTATGGCTACACCTTC.

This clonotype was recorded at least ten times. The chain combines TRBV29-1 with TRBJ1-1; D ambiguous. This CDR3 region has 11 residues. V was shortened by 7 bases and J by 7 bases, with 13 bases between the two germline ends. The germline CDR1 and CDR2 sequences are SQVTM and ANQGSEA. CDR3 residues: CSAITELEAFF. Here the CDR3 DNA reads TGCAGCGCAATCACAGAGCTTGAAGCTTTCTTT.

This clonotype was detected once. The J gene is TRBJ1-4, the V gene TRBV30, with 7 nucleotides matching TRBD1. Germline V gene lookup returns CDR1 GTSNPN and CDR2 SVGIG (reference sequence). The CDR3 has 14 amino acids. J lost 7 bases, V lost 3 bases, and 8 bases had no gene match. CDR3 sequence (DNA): TGTGCCTGGAGCATCAGGGGGAGAGGTGAAAAACTGTTTTTT. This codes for CAWSIRGRGEKLFF. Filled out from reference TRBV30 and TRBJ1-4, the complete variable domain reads SQTIHQWPATLVQPVGSPLSLECTVEGTSNPNLYWYRQAAGRGLQLLFYSVGIGQISSEVPQNLSASRPQDRQFILSSKKLLLSDSGFYLCAWSIRGRGEKLFFGSGTQLSVL.

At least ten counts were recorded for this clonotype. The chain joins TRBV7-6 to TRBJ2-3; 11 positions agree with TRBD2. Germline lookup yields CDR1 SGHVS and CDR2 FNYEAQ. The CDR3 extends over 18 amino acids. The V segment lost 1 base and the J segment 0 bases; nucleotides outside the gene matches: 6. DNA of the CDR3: TGTGCCAGCAGCTTAGATCCTAGCGGGGGGCCGAGCACAGATACGCAGTATTTT. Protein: CASSLDPSGGPSTDTQYF.

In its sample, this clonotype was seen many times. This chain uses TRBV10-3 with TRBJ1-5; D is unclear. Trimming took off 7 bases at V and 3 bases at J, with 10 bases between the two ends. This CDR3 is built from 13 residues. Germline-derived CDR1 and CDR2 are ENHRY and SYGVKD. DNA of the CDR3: TGTGCCATCACTCCAGATCCCAATCAGCCCCAGCATTTT. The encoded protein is CAITPDPNQPQHF.